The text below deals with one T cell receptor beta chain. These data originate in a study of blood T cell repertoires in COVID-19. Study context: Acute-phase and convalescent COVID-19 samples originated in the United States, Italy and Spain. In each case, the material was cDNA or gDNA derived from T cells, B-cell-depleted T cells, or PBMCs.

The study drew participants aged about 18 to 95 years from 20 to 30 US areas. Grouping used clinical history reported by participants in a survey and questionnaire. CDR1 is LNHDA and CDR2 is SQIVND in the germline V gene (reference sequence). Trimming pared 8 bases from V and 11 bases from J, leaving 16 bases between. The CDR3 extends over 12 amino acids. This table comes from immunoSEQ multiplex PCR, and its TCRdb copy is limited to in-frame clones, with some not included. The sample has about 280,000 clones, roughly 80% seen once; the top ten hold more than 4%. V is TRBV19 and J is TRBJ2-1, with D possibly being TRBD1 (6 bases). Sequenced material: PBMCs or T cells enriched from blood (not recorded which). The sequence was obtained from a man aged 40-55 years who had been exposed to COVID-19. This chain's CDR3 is CASQKGGDKQFF. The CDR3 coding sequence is TGTGCCAGTCAAAAGGGTGGGGACAAGCAGTTCTTC.